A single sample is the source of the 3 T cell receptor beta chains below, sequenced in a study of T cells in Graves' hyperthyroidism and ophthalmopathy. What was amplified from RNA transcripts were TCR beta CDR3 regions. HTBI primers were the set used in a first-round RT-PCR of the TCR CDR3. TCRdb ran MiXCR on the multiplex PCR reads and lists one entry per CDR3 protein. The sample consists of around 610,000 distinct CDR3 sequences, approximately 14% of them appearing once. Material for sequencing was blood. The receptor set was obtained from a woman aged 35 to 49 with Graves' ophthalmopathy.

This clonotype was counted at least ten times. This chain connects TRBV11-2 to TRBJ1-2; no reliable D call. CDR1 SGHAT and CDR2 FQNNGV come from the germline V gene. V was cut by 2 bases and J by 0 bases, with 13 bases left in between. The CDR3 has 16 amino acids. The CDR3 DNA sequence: TGTGCCAGCAGCTTATATAACCTGGGATCTAACTATGGCTACACCTTC. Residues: CASSLYNLGSNYGYTF.

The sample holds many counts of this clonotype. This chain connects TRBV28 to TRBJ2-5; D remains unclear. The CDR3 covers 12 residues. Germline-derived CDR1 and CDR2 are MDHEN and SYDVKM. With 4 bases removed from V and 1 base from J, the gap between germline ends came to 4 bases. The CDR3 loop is CASSSSQETQYF. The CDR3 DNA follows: TGTGCCAGCAGTTCCAGCCAAGAGACCCAGTACTTC.

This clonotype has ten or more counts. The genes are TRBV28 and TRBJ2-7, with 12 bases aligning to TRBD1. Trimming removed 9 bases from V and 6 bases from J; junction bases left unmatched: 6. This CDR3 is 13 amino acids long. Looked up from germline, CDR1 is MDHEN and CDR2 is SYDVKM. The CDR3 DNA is TGTGCCAGTTTGGGACAGGGGGCGACCGAGCAGTACTTC. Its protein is CASLGQGATEQYF.